This T cell receptor (beta chain) is from a study of HIV-infected patients and healthy controls. Details on this clonotype: The junction departs from the called germline gene at one end, perhaps through a read error.

cDNA was made from around 0.5 ug RNA using alpha and beta constant primers. Using multiplexing indices, alpha and beta chain libraries were generated apart by chain-specific third strand synthesis. Second strand DNA was synthesized using a primer at the SP2 site. Each CDR3 protein is one row after TCRdb ran MiXCR on the 5' RACE reads. The sample holds 4,300 or so distinct CDR3 sequences, about an eighth seen once. Per the germline V gene, CDR1 is SGHRS and CDR2 is YFSETQ. This CDR3 has 17 residues. No cell fractionation was done, so the repertoire covers all unsorted peripheral blood T cells. The source is an adult with HIV infection. Material: blood, obtained before antiretroviral therapy. The rearrangement links TRBV5-1 to TRBJ2-3, with TRBD2 matching over 15 bases. Written as DNA, the CDR3 is TGCGCCAGAAGCTTGTCGGGACTAGCGGGAGGATCAGATACGCAGTATTTT. This encodes CARSLSGLAGGSDTQYF.